This entry features one T cell receptor (beta chain) sequence. This receptor's antigen is unknown. No base-level quality is on record; no much larger clone is a single base apart. The sample is drawn from a study of blood T cell repertoires in COVID-19 (dated by TCRdb to about 2020). At the level of the whole study: Collaborator samples came from the United States, Italy and Spain and covered acute and convalescent phases of COVID-19. A de-identified subject ID, COVID-19 status, age in years and sex were almost always included in the sample metadata. Subjects who had been exposed to COVID-19, were actively infected with it, or had recovered from it provided the deeply sampled blood TCRbeta repertoires that made up the dataset. A freely available public database, intended as a resource for researchers studying the immune response to SARS-CoV-2, is where the repertoires were released. Samples were obtained from the ongoing ImmuneRACE study (first 160 participants) and from 1,254 subjects provided by 6 global collaborators. Where available, HLA class I and class II types were taken from metadata supplied by the sample provider and were not determined by assay-based typing. The prospective study material was composed of cDNA or gDNA derived from T cells, B-cell-depleted T cells, or PBMCs. Broader findings and caveats from the paper: How much clinical and demographic metadata was included differed by source and by participant, and the metadata was provided uncurated.

CDR1 and CDR2 are drawn from the germline V gene: ENHRY, SYGVKD. V trim: 11 bases; J trim: 5 bases; unmatched bases: 13. Spanning cysteine to phenylalanine, the CDR3 consists of 14 amino acids. CDR3 DNA only is kept here, 42 bases in frame from base 1. Each collaborating institution followed its own protocols to collect whole blood in K2EDTA tubes. Collaborator samples were shipped for TCRbeta analysis as frozen whole blood, isolated PBMCs, or DNA extracted from either sample type. TCRbeta CDR3 regions were amplified from genomic DNA by means of the immunoSEQ Assay, a bias-controlled multiplex PCR. In the source study's methods: The number of nucleated cells in each sample was estimated by amplification of reference gene primers within the assay. To quantify the absolute abundance of each unique TCRbeta CDR3 rearrangement, sequence reads were collapsed and filtered. For each sample, productive Simpson clonality was calculated by taking the square root of Simpson's diversity index across productive rearrangements. TCRdb's version of the immuneACCESS table is confined to in-frame rearrangements and falls short of the full clone set. An unresolved V gene accounts for under half of the shortfall where checked; the remainder is of unknown origin. V, J and clone size were drawn from that table, and D and trimming were deduced from the DNA. In all, the sample holds approximately 46,000 clones, and 82% of those were seen once. The ten most abundant clones make up 4% to 5.5% of the sample.

This clonotype was sampled from a woman aged 70-85 years with acute or convalescent COVID-19. Material for sequencing was peripheral blood. The chain joins TRBV10-3 to TRBJ2-5, with 8 middle bases fitting TRBD2. The nucleotide sequence reads TGTGCCCCGGGGCCCGGGGGGGCAGGGGAGACCCAGTACTTC. This is translated as CAPGPGGAGETQYF.